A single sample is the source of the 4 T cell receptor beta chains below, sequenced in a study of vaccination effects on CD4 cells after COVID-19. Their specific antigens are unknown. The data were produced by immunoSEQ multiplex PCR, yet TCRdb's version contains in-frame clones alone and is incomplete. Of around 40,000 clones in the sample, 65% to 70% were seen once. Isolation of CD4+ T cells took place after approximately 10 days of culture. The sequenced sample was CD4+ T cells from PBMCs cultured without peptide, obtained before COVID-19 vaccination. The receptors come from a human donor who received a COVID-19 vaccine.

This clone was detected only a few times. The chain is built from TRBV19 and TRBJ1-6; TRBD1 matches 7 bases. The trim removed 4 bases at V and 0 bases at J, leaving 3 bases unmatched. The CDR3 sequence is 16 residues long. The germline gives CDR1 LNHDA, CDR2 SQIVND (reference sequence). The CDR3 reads CASSTQGSSYNSPLHF. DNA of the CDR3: TGTGCCAGTAGTACACAGGGGAGCTCCTATAATTCACCCCTCCACTTT.

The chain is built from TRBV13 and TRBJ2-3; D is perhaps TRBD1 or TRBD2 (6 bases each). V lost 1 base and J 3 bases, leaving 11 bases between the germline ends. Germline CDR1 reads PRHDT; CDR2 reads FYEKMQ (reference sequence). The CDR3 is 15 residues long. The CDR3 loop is CASSLDRGPTDTQYF. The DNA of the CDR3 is TGTGCCAGCAGCTTAGATCGGGGGCCGACAGATACGCAGTATTTT.

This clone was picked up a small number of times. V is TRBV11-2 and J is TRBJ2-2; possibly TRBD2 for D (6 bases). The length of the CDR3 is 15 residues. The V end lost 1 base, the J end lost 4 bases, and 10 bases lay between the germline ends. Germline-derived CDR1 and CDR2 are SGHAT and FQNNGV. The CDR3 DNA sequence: TGTGCCAGCAGCTTAGTAGGCGGGACCACCGGGGAGCTGTTTTTT. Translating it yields CASSLVGGTTGELFF.

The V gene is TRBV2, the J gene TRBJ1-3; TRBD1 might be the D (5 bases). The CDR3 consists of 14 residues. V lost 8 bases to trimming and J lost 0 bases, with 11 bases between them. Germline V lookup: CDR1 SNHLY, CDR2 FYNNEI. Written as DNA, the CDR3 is TGTGCCAGCTCTCCAGGGTTCTCTGGAAACACCATATATTTT. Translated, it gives CASSPGFSGNTIYF.